One sample yielded the 13 T cell receptor beta chains listed below, sequenced in a study of blood T cells in healthy people across ages. Together with a sample-barcoded 5' primer, a J-beta primer mix was included in a second PCR lasting about 7 to 11 cycles. Each CDR3 protein is one row after TCRdb ran MiXCR on the 5' RACE reads. The sample gives over a million distinct CDR3 sequences, roughly 64% of which show up once; approximately 7% is in the top ten. The sample was blood. The origin of the receptors is a man aged 18-30 years in good health.

This clonotype turned up a few times. The V gene is TRBV9, the J gene TRBJ2-1; 7 bases line up with TRBD1. From germline, CDR1 is SGDLS and CDR2 YYNGEE. V lost 2 bases to trimming and J lost 8 bases; unmatched junction nucleotides: 7. CDR3 size: 14 residues. CDR3 region: CASSVVGGRYEQFF. As DNA, the CDR3 is TGTGCCAGCAGCGTGGTAGGGGGCAGGTATGAGCAGTTCTTC. The variable domain in full, with the rest retrieved from reference TRBV9 and TRBJ2-1, is DSGVTQTPKHLITATGQRVTLRCSPRSGDLSVYWYQQSLDQGLQFLIQYYNGEERAKGNILERFSAQQFPDLHSELNLSSLELGDSALYFCASSVVGGRYEQFFGPGTRLTVL.

The rearrangement uses TRBV30 and TRBJ1-2, with 9 bases aligning to TRBD1. This CDR3 region has 13 residues. Trimming removed 8 bases from V and 3 bases from J; junction bases left unmatched: 7. Germline V CDR1 and CDR2: GTSNPN, SVGIG (reference sequence). CDR3 residues: CATNRGPDYGYTF. In DNA, the CDR3 is TGTGCCACCAACAGGGGGCCCGACTATGGCTACACCTTC.

V and J are TRBV29-1 and TRBJ2-5, with 10 bases lining up with TRBD2. V trimming: 0 bases; J trimming: 11 bases; junction bases outside the gene matches: 12. The V gene's germline CDR1 is SQVTM and CDR2 ANQGSEA. The CDR3 loop spans 15 amino acids. CDR3 coding DNA: TGCAGCGTTGAAGATCCTAGCGGGAGTGTAAATGAGCAGTACTTC. Encoded protein: CSVEDPSGSVNEQYF.

This clonotype was seen a handful of times. This chain uses TRBV20-1 with TRBJ2-5; D possibly corresponds to TRBD2 (6 bases). The end of the DNA is better explained by TRBJ2-7, so the J call may be wrong. CDR3 size: 14 residues. Germline values: CDR1 DFQATT, CDR2 SNEGSKA (reference sequence). The CDR3 is CSALRGSPYYEQYF. In DNA, the CDR3 is TGCAGTGCTCTACGGGGGAGCCCCTACTACGAGCAGTACTTC.

V is TRBV4-1 and J is TRBJ2-7; 10 bases are shared with TRBD1. Per germline, CDR1 MGHRA and CDR2 YSYEKL. This CDR3 region has 16 residues. The trim removed 3 bases at V and 5 bases at J, leaving 10 bases unmatched. As DNA, the CDR3 is TGCGCCAGCAGCCACGGAAGGGGACAGGGGTTGGACGAGCAGTACTTC. Amino acid sequence: CASSHGRGQGLDEQYF.

J is TRBJ2-1 and V is TRBV12-3 or TRBV12-4; 8 bases agree with TRBD2. V was pared by 5 bases and J by 6 bases, with 15 bases of the junction left unmatched. The CDR3 is 17 residues long. This CDR3 reads CASSPQSGSLFRNEQFF. The CDR3 bases are TGTGCCAGCAGTCCCCAAAGCGGGAGTCTGTTCCGCAATGAGCAGTTCTTC.

There are a few counts of this clonotype. V usage is TRBV27 and J usage is TRBJ2-7; 8 positions agree with TRBD1. J lost 1 base, V lost 4 bases, and 18 bases had no gene match. This CDR3 has 19 amino acids. Germline CDR1 is MNHEY and CDR2 is SMNVEV (reference sequence). CDR3 DNA sequence: TGTGCCAGCAGTTCAATCGCATCGACAGGGGCAGGCTGGTCCTACGAGCAGTACTTC. Amino acid sequence: CASSSIASTGAGWSYEQYF.

The chain is built from TRBV10-2 and TRBJ2-1; TRBD2 agrees at 8 bases. V lost 10 bases and J lost 4; bases outside the gene matches: 9. Germline V gene sequence: CDR1 WSHSY, CDR2 SAAADI. The CDR3 consists of 14 residues. The CDR3 DNA follows: TGCGCCACACAACGGACTAGCAGGTACAATGAGCAGTTCTTC. Its protein product is CATQRTSRYNEQFF.

The table lists this clonotype with a few counts. This chain connects TRBV4-1 to TRBJ2-3; D might be TRBD2 (5 bases). Germline values: CDR1 MGHRA, CDR2 YSYEKL. There are 16 residues in the CDR3. Trimming took 2 bases from V and 1 from J, leaving 13 bases between them. Here the CDR3 DNA reads TGCGCCAGCAGCCAACTAGCCTCAACACGCACAGATACGCAGTATTTT. Translation: CASSQLASTRTDTQYF.

The gene calls are TRBV10-3 and TRBJ1-2, with TRBD1 identical over 8 bases. Germline loops: CDR1 ENHRY, CDR2 SYGVKD. The CDR3 extends over 17 amino acids. After removal of 10 bases from V and 5 bases from J, the junction contained 21 bases not matched to a gene. CDR3 DNA sequence: TGTGCCACCCGGACAGGGTCTTCTCTAATGGGACCATATGGCTACACCTTC. Amino acid sequence: CATRTGSSLMGPYGYTF.

This clonotype was counted a few times. The gene calls are TRBV4-1 and TRBJ2-3; 7 bases line up with TRBD1. This CDR3 is 16 amino acids long. CDR1 MGHRA and CDR2 YSYEKL come from the germline V gene. The V gene end was trimmed by 3 bases and the J gene end by 3 bases; junction bases not matched to a gene: 9. Here the CDR3 DNA reads TGCGCCAGCAGCCAGGGGGACAGCTACCGGACAGATACGCAGTATTTT. It codes for CASSQGDSYRTDTQYF.

The chain carries TRBV12-3 or TRBV12-4 and TRBJ1-4; D gene uncertain. The CDR3 has 16 residues. The ends were cut back, 0 bases at V and 0 bases at J, with 8 bases in the middle. CDR3 nucleotide sequence: TGTGCCAGCAGTTTAGCCGGCGGTGCAACTAATGAAAAACTGTTTTTT. Encoded protein: CASSLAGGATNEKLFF.

This rearrangement joins TRBV5-1 to TRBJ2-4; TRBD2 agrees at 9 bases. The CDR3 is 19 residues long. The germline V gene encodes CDR1 SGHRS and CDR2 YFSETQ. The junction had 11 bases not matched to a gene; V was cut back by 0 bases and J by 1 base. CDR3 in DNA: TGCGCCAGCAGCTTGGCGCTAGCGGGGCCCGGGGGGGCCAAAAACATTCAGTACTTC. This encodes CASSLALAGPGGAKNIQYF.